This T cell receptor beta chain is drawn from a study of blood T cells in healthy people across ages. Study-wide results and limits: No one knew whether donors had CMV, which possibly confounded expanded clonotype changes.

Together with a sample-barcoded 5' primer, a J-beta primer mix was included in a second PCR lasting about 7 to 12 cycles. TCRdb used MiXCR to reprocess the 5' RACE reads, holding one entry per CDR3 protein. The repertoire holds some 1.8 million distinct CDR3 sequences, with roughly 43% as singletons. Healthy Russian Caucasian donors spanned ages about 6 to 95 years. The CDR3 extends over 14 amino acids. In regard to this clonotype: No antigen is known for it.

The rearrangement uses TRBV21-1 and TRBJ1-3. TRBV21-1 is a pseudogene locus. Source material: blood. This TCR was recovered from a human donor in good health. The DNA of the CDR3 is TGTGCCAGCAGCAAAGCAGGGTCCGGAAACACCATATATTTT. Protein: CASSKAGSGNTIYF.